The 26 T cell receptor beta chains reported below all come from one sample, sequenced in a study of cytomegalovirus exposure and HLA in healthy donors. The method was immunoSEQ multiplex PCR; TCRdb's version includes in-frame clones alone and lacks a portion of them. Here the sample spans around 54,000 clones, roughly 89% being singletons. The specimen was PBMCs. The receptors here all came from a woman younger than 35 in good health and CMV-seropositive.

V usage is TRBV7-9 and J usage is TRBJ1-6; D gene uncertain. Deletions cut 1 base from V and 11 bases from J, with 6 bases between. Germline CDR1 and CDR2: SEHNR and FQNEAQ (reference sequence). The CDR3 sequence is 12 residues long. CDR3: CASSLGETPLHF. The CDR3 DNA reads TGTGCCAGCAGCTTAGGGGAGACACCCCTCCACTTT. Filled out from reference TRBV7-9 and TRBJ1-6, the complete variable domain reads DTGVSQNPRHKITKRGQNVTFRCDPISEHNRLYWYRQTLGQGPEFLTYFQNEAQLEKSRLLSDRFSAERPKGSFSTLEIQRTEQGDSAMYLCASSLGETPLHFGNGTRLTVT.

The chain employs TRBV7-2 and TRBJ2-5, with 7 bases identical to TRBD1. The V gene end was trimmed by 5 bases and the J gene end by 5 bases; junction bases not matched to a gene: 8. The CDR3 extends over 14 amino acids. Per the germline V gene, CDR1 is SGHTA and CDR2 is FQGNSA. Here the CDR3 reads CASSPRQGSETQYF. CDR3 nucleotides: TGTGCCAGCAGCCCTCGACAGGGTTCGGAGACCCAGTACTTC.

The chain employs TRBV7-9 and TRBJ1-6; 8 bases align to TRBD1. Germline loops: CDR1 SEHNR, CDR2 FQNEAQ (reference sequence). There are 16 residues in the CDR3. V was clipped by 5 bases and J by 7 bases; unmatched bases: 10. The chain's CDR3 is CASSHTTGAGNSPLHF. In DNA, the CDR3 is TGTGCCAGCAGCCACACGACAGGGGCTGGGAATTCACCCCTCCACTTT.

The CDR3 coding sequence is TGTGCCAGCAGCTTAGAAGGGGACAGGGGTTATCAGCCCCAGCATTTT. Translation: CASSLEGDRGYQPQHF. The V gene is TRBV7-9, the J gene TRBJ1-5; 10 bases fit TRBD1. Germline V CDR1 and CDR2: SEHNR, FQNEAQ (reference sequence). Germline trimming cut 1 base from V and 5 bases from J; bases unmatched to any gene: 5. This CDR3 contains 16 residues.

The chain has TRBV7-2 and TRBJ2-6; D is unresolved. Germline CDR1 and CDR2: SGHTA and FQGNSA. The CDR3 spans 16 residues. Deletions cut 5 bases from V and 1 base from J, with 12 bases between. The CDR3 is CASSLSGSSGANVLTF. DNA for the CDR3: TGTGCCAGCAGCCTATCCGGGTCGTCTGGGGCCAACGTCCTGACTTTC.

This clone was detected only once. The chain is built from TRBV9 and TRBJ2-1, with D perhaps TRBD1 (5 bases). The CDR3 loop spans 14 amino acids. Germline V gene data show CDR1 as SGDLS and CDR2 as YYNGEE. V lost 0 bases to trimming and J lost 2 bases, with 6 bases between them. The CDR3 region is CASSVVDTYNEQFF. The CDR3, as DNA: TGTGCCAGCAGCGTAGTGGACACCTACAATGAGCAGTTCTTC.

This sequence joins TRBV2 and TRBJ2-1; 11 bases match TRBD2. After removal of 8 bases from V and 6 bases from J, the junction contained 12 bases not matched to a gene. Germline V gene data show CDR1 as SNHLY and CDR2 as FYNNEI. The CDR3 loop spans 16 amino acids. DNA of the CDR3: TGTGCCAGCTCTATTAGCGGGGGGGCCGACCCCAATGAGCAGTTCTTC. Its translation is CASSISGGADPNEQFF.

V gene TRBV28 combines with J gene TRBJ2-1; 10 nucleotides line up with TRBD1. The CDR3 has 16 residues. The trim removed 6 bases at V and 6 bases at J, leaving 11 bases unmatched. Looked up from germline, CDR1 is MDHEN and CDR2 is SYDVKM. CDR3 loop: CASRARDRGSLNEQFF. CDR3 nucleotides: TGTGCCAGCAGGGCCCGGGACAGGGGATCTCTCAATGAGCAGTTCTTC. The full variable domain, its missing parts supplied by reference TRBV28 and TRBJ2-1, is DVKVTQSSRYLVKRTGEKVFLECVQDMDHENMFWYRQDPGLGLRLIYFSYDVKMKEKGDIPEGYSVSREKKERFSLILESASTNQTSMYLCASRARDRGSLNEQFFGPGTRLTVL.

This chain connects TRBV29-1 to TRBJ1-4, with D possibly being TRBD1 (5 bases). The CDR3 sequence is 15 residues long. Trimming left V 4 bases short and J 3 bases short, with 15 bases between. Per germline, CDR1 SQVTM and CDR2 ANQGSEA. The CDR3 sequence: CSVAFGAAANEKLFF. The CDR3 nucleotides read TGCAGCGTTGCTTTTGGGGCGGCGGCTAATGAAAAACTGTTTTTT.

The chain employs TRBV4-3 and TRBJ2-5, with 12 bases fitting TRBD2. This CDR3 has 15 residues. Germline CDR1 and CDR2: LGHNA and YSLEER. V gave up 4 bases and J gave up 4 bases; unmatched junction bases: 4. DNA for the CDR3: TGCGCCAGCAGCCCAAAACTAGCGGGGGGAGAGACCCAGTACTTC. Protein sequence: CASSPKLAGGETQYF.

V gene TRBV19 combines with J gene TRBJ2-3, with 9 bases matching TRBD2. The CDR3 covers 15 residues. With V trimmed by 5 bases and J by 6 bases, 9 bases remained unmatched. CDR1 LNHDA and CDR2 SQIVND come from the germline V gene (reference sequence). Here the CDR3 reads CASSSIAGARDTQYF. In DNA, the CDR3 is TGTGCCAGTAGTTCTATAGCGGGGGCCAGGGATACGCAGTATTTT. The entire variable domain, with the rest obtained from reference TRBV19 and TRBJ2-3, is as follows: DGGITQSPKYLFRKEGQNVTLSCEQNLNHDAMYWYRQDPGQGLRLIYYSQIVNDFQKGDIAEGYSVSREKKESFPLTVTSAQKNPTAFYLCASSSIAGARDTQYFGPGTRLTVL.

The chain employs TRBV12-5 and TRBJ2-3; D not resolved. The CDR3 contains 11 residues. The germline V gene encodes CDR1 LGHNT and CDR2 FRNRAP. V gave up 1 base and J gave up 15 bases, with 11 bases separating them. Here the CDR3 reads CASGLDRVGYF. DNA of the CDR3: TGTGCTAGTGGTTTGGATCGGGTAGGATATTTT.

This rearrangement joins TRBV28 to TRBJ2-3; tentative D call: TRBD2 (5 bases). Trimming left V 2 bases short and J 2 bases short, with 11 bases between. CDR1 and CDR2 (germline): MDHEN, SYDVKM. There are 15 residues in the CDR3. This CDR3 is CASSLGEYHTDTQYF. The CDR3 nucleotides read TGTGCCAGCAGTTTAGGGGAGTACCACACAGATACGCAGTATTTT. The whole variable domain, remainder taken from reference TRBV28 and TRBJ2-3, is DVKVTQSSRYLVKRTGEKVFLECVQDMDHENMFWYRQDPGLGLRLIYFSYDVKMKEKGDIPEGYSVSREKKERFSLILESASTNQTSMYLCASSLGEYHTDTQYFGPGTRLTVL.

The chain uses TRBV15 and TRBJ1-2; no definite D call. This CDR3 has 15 residues. Germline loops: CDR1 LNHNV, CDR2 YYDKDF (reference sequence). The germline V and J ends were trimmed by 0 bases and 4 bases, with 12 bases remaining between them. The CDR3 protein is CATSRDEVSSYGYTF. In DNA, the CDR3 is TGTGCCACCAGCAGAGACGAGGTCAGCTCCTATGGCTACACCTTC.

The chain joins TRBV29-1 to TRBJ1-3; no reliable D call. This CDR3 comprises 13 residues. The V end was cut by 1 base, the J end by 1 base, with 5 bases between. Germline CDR1 reads SQVTM; CDR2 reads ANQGSEA. The CDR3 DNA follows: TGCAGCGTTGAAGCCCAGTCTGGAAACACCATATATTTT. Translation: CSVEAQSGNTIYF.

The chain couples TRBV7-2 to TRBJ2-1; 9 bases align to TRBD1. V lost 5 bases, J lost 8 bases, and 7 bases stayed unmatched. Germline lookup yields CDR1 SGHTA and CDR2 FQGNSA. The CDR3 has 14 amino acids. This CDR3 reads CASSTGTGFDEQFF. CDR3 DNA sequence: TGTGCCAGCAGCACCGGGACAGGGTTCGATGAGCAGTTCTTC.

The rearrangement joins TRBV7-2 to TRBJ1-2; 7 bases are a match to TRBD1. Germline CDR1 and CDR2: SGHTA and FQGNSA. The CDR3 consists of 17 residues. Trimming removed 3 bases from V and 5 bases from J; junction bases left unmatched: 15. DNA for the CDR3: TGTGCCAGCAGCTTCCGGGACAGCGGAGCTAACGGGTATGGCTACACCTTC. The encoded protein is CASSFRDSGANGYGYTF.

The chain carries TRBV5-4 and TRBJ2-3; 8 bases are shared with TRBD2. The germline CDR1 and CDR2 sequences are SGHNT and YYREEE (reference sequence). The CDR3 consists of 17 residues. Trimming took 5 bases from V and 4 from J; bases not matched to a gene: 15. The CDR3 reads CASSSRRRGASADTQYF. The CDR3 DNA sequence: TGTGCCAGCAGTTCCAGGCGGCGGGGGGCCAGTGCAGATACGCAGTATTTT.

The chain uses TRBV19 and TRBJ2-2; D gene unclear. CDR3 length: 16 residues. The V gene lost 3 bases and the J gene lost 1 base, with 12 bases spanning the gap. Germline CDR1 and CDR2: LNHDA and SQIVND (reference sequence). For the CDR3, the DNA is TGTGCCAGTAGTATGAAAGGCCAGGTGAACACCGGGGAGCTGTTTTTT. It yields the protein CASSMKGQVNTGELFF.

This sequence joins TRBV7-3 and TRBJ2-2; a possible D gene is TRBD1 (5 bases). In germline, CDR1 is SGHTA, CDR2 FQGTGA. The length of the CDR3 is 13 residues. Trimming removed 6 bases from V and 2 bases from J, with 7 bases in between. CDR3 protein: CASRQVNTGELFF. The CDR3 DNA is TGTGCCAGCAGACAGGTCAACACCGGGGAGCTGTTTTTT.

The J gene is TRBJ1-2, the V gene TRBV9; the match to TRBD1 covers 10 bases. Germline V gene data show CDR1 as SGDLS and CDR2 as YYNGEE. J lost 5 bases, V lost 0 bases, and 7 bases had no gene match. This CDR3 spans 16 amino acids. This CDR3 is CASSVGDGTGVYGYTF. CDR3 DNA sequence: TGTGCCAGCAGCGTAGGGGACGGGACAGGGGTTTATGGCTACACCTTC.

Remarks on this clone: A junction end diverges from the germline sequence, so it may reflect a read error. The chain recombines TRBV11-2 with TRBJ2-7; D possibly corresponds to TRBD2 (6 bases). The CDR3 contains 17 residues. Germline V CDR1 and CDR2: SGHAT, FQNNGV. The CDR3 DNA sequence: TGTGCCAGCAGGCCCCTCCGGGGGAGGAGGTTCGAGGGCGAGCAGCACTTC. Encoded protein: CASRPLRGRRFEGEQHF.

The rearrangement joins TRBV4-2 to TRBJ1-2; D is possibly TRBD1 (5 bases). Trimming shortened V by 4 bases and J by 3 bases, and 12 bases separated the two germline ends. CDR3 length: 14 amino acids. Germline-derived CDR1 and CDR2 are LGHNA and YNFKEQ. The CDR3 sequence is CASSLSDRDYGYTF. The CDR3 bases are TGTGCCAGCAGCCTATCAGACAGAGACTATGGCTACACCTTC.

V and J are TRBV10-1 and TRBJ2-2; 7 nucleotides line up with TRBD2. Trimming took 4 bases from V and 2 from J; bases not matched to a gene: 7. This CDR3 spans 16 amino acids. CDR1 WNHNN and CDR2 SYGVQD come from the germline V gene (reference sequence). The CDR3 DNA reads TGCGCCAGCAGTGGGTTTGAGCGGGGTAACACCGGGGAGCTGTTTTTT. Translation: CASSGFERGNTGELFF.

This CDR3 is CASRVSGGATNEKLFF. CDR3 DNA sequence: TGTGCCAGCAGAGTTTCAGGGGGTGCAACTAATGAAAAACTGTTTTTT. The chain is built from TRBV2 and TRBJ1-4, with 7 bases aligning to TRBD1. The CDR3 has 16 residues. V shed 6 bases, J shed 0 bases, and the junction held 7 bases outside the gene matches. The germline gives CDR1 SNHLY, CDR2 FYNNEI.

The chain joins TRBV5-1 to TRBJ2-5; TRBD1 matches 8 bases. Germline trimming cut 2 bases from V and 5 bases from J; bases unmatched to any gene: 8. The CDR3 consists of 15 residues. Germline loops: CDR1 SGHRS, CDR2 YFSETQ. CDR3 sequence reads: CASSFGSGGMETQYF. The CDR3 DNA follows: TGCGCCAGCAGCTTCGGTTCAGGGGGCATGGAGACCCAGTACTTC.